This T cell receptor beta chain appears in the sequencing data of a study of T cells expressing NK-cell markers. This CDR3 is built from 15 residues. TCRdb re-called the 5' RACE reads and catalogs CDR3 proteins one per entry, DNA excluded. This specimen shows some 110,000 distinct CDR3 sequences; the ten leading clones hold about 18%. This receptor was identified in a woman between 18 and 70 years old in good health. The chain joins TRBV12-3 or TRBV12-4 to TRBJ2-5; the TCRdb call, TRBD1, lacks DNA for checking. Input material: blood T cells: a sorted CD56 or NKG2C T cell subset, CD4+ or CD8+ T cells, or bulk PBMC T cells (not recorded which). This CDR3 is CASSLEGGLQETQYF.